This T cell receptor beta chain was identified during a study of CD8 T cells in Susac syndrome (dated by TCRdb to the late 2010s). Study-level background: Repertoire sequencing was used to test whether CD8+ T cell activation and differentiation in Susac syndrome was antigen driven. The clonality of the CD8+ T cell repertoire was compared across 12 healthy donors, around 14 Susac syndrome patients and under 18 multiple sclerosis patients. Findings and caveats that apply to the study as a whole: The study acknowledged that relatively few individuals were included in the TCR sequencing and HLA analysis.

This clonotype was detected only once. The antigen it recognizes is unknown. Qualities for individual bases were not recorded, and no much larger clone is one base off. Support from one read is weak. RNA was extracted using the RNeasy kit, and about 0.45 to 1 ug of the RNA was reverse transcribed with random hexamers. The immunoSEQ multiplex PCR assay, covering 54 Vbeta and 13 Jbeta segments, was used to amplify TCR beta CDR3 regions. Bias from PCR amplification was corrected by using a synthetic template baseline for primer optimization and for computational correction. Regarding the original processing steps: Only productive sequences were kept, with reads annotated to V, D and J genes according to IMGT and analyzed in immunoSEQ Analyzer. Clonality was calculated as one minus the Shannon entropy normalized by log2 of the number of productive unique sequences. For each patient and control, public and private clones were evaluated among the 100 most prevalent clones. Clones were defined as Susac-specific if absent from the healthy and MS cohorts, from 1052 published viral clones and from other ImmuneACCESS disease sequences. Through fastp at Q25 and MiXCR, TCRdb rebuilt clones from the public reads, retaining in-frame beta chains. For every CDR3 protein sequence, its rows merge into one entry that carries the most common genes and DNA. The V and J calls were not made by the authors but by TCRdb's processing. The sample records about 150,000 distinct CDR3 sequences, around 95% of which are singletons. The ten largest clones represent over 0.12% of the sample.

Peripheral blood CD8+ and CD4+ T cells from healthy donors, Susac syndrome patients and multiple sclerosis patients were profiled using high-throughput TCR beta sequencing. The multiple sclerosis controls were treatment-naive patients who had stable or active relapsing-remitting disease and met the revised McDonald criteria. CD8+ TEMRA cells were enriched by FACS, while bulk CD8+ and CD4+ T cells were purified by magnetic negative isolation. Blood was drawn into EDTA tubes, processed within 24 hours, and PBMCs were isolated by density gradient centrifugation. PBMCs destined for TCR sequencing were cryopreserved in liquid nitrogen and later thawed in a 37 °C water bath. The sorted or isolated CD4+, CD8+ and CD8+ TEMRA cells had a purity of 90% or higher. Trimmed from V: 3 bases; trimmed from J: 4 bases; junction bases lacking a gene match: 7. CDR1 and CDR2 are drawn from the germline V gene: SNHLY, FYNNEI. Spanning cysteine to phenylalanine, the CDR3 consists of 15 amino acids. This entry keeps only the CDR3 DNA: 45 bases, framed from base 1.

The source is a human donor with multiple sclerosis. Sequenced sample: CD8+ T cells from PBMCs. This chain joins TRBV2 to TRBJ1-1; TRBD1 matches 8 bases in the middle. Here is the DNA: TGTGCCAGCAGTGAGGACAGGGCACCTTCCACTGAAGCTTTCTTT. It is translated as CASSEDRAPSTEAFF.